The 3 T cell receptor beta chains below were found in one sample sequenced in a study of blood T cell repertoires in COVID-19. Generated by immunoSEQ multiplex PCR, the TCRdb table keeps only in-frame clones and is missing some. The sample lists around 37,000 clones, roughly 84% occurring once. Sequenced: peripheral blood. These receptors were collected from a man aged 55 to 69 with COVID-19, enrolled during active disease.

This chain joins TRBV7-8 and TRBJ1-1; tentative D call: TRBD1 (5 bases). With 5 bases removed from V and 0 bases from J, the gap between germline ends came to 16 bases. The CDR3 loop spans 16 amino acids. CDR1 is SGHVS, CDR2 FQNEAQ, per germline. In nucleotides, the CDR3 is TGTGCCAGCAGCCCTCTCCCGGGCAGGGTGAACACTGAAGCTTTCTTT. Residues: CASSPLPGRVNTEAFF.

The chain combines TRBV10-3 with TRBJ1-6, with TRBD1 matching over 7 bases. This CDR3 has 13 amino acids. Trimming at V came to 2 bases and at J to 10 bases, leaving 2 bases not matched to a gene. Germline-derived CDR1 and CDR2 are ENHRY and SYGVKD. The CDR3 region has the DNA TGTGCCATCAGTGAGAGGGACAGCTCACCCCTCCACTTT. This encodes CAISERDSSPLHF.

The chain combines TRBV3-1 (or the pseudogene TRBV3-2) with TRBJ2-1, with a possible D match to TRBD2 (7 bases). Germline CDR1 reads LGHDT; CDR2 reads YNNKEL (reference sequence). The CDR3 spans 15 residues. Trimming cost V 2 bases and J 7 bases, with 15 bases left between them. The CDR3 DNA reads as TGTGCCAGCAGCCAATCGGGAGGACAGAGGAATGAGCAGTTCTTC. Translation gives CASSQSGGQRNEQFF.